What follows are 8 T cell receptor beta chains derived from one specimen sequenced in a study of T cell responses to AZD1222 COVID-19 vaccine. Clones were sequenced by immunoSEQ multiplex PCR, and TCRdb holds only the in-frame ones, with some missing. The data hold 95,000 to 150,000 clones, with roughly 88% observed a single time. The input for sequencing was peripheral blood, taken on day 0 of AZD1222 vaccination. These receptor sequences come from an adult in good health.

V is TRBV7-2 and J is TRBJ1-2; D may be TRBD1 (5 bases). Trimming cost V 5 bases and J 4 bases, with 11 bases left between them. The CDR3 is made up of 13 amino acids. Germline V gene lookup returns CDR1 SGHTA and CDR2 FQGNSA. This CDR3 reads CASSEGQVYGYTF. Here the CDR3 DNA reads TGTGCCAGCAGCGAGGGGCAGGTCTATGGCTACACCTTC. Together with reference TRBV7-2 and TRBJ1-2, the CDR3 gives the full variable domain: GAGVSQSPSNKVTEKGKDVELRCDPISGHTALYWYRQSLGQGLEFLIYFQGNSAPDKSGLPSDRFSAERTGGSVSTLTIQRTQQEDSAVYLCASSEGQVYGYTFGSGTRLTVV.

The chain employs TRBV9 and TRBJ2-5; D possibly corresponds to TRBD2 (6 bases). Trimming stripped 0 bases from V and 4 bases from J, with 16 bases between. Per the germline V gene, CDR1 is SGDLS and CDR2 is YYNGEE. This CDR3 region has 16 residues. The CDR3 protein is CASSVGTTGVLETQYF. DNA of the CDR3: TGTGCCAGCAGCGTAGGGACTACGGGGGTGTTAGAGACCCAGTACTTC.

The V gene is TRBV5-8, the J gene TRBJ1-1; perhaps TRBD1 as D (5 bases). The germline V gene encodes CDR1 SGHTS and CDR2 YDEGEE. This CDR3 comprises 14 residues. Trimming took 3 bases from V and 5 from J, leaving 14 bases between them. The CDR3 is CASSWGVTRTEAFF. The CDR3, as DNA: TGTGCCAGCAGCTGGGGGGTTACCAGGACTGAAGCTTTCTTT.

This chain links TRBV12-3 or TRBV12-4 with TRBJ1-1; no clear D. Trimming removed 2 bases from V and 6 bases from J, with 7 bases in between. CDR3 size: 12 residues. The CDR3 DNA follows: TGTGCCAGCAGTTTATTTGATGCTGAAGCTTTCTTT. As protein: CASSLFDAEAFF.

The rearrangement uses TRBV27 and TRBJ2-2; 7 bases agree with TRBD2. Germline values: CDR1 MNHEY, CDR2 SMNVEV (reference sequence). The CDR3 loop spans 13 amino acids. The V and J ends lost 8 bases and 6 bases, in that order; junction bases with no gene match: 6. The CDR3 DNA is TGTGCCAGCCGATGGGGGGGTTCCGGGGAGCTGTTTTTT. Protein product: CASRWGGSGELFF.

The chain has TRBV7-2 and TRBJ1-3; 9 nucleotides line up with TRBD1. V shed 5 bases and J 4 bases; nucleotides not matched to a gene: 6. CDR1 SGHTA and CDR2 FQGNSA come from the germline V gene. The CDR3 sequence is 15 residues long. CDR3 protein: CASSMRTGAGNTIYF. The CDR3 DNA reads TGTGCCAGCAGCATGAGGACAGGGGCAGGAAACACCATATATTTT.

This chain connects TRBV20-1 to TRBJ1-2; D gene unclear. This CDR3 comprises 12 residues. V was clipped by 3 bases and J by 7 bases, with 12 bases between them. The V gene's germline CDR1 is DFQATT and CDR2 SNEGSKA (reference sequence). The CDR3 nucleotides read TGCAGTGCTAGTAAGGGCGGAGGTGGCTACACCTTC. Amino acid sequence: CSASKGGGGYTF.

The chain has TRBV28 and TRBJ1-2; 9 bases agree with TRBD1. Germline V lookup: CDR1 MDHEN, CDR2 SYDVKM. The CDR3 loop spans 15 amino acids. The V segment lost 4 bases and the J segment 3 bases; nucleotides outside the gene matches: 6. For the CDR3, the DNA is TGTGCCAGCAGTTCCCCGGGACAGGGCGACTATGGCTACACCTTC. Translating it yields CASSSPGQGDYGYTF.